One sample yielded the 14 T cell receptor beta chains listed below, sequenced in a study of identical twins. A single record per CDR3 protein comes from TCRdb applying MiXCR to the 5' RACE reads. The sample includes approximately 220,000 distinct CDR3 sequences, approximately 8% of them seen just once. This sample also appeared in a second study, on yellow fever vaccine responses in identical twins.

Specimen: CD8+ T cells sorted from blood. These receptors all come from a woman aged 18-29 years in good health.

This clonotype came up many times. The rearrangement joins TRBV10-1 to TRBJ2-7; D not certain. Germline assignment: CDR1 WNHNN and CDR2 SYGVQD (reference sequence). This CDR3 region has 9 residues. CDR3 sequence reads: CAGPLRQYV. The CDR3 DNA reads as TGCGCTGGACCCCTCCGACAGTACGTC.

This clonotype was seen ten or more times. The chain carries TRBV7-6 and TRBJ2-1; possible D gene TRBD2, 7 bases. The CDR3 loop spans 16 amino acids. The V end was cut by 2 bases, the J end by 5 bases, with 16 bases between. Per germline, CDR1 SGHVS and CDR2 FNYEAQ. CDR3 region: CASSLRSRGADNEQFF. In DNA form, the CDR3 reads TGTGCCAGCAGCTTACGGTCCCGGGGGGCCGACAATGAGCAGTTCTTC.

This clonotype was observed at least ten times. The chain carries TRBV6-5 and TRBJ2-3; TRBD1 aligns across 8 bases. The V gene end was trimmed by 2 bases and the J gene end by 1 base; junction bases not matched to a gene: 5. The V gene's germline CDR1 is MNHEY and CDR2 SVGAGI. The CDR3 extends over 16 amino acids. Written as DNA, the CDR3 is TGTGCCAGCAGTTACGCCGACAGGGGCGGCACAGATACGCAGTATTTT. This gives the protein CASSYADRGGTDTQYF.

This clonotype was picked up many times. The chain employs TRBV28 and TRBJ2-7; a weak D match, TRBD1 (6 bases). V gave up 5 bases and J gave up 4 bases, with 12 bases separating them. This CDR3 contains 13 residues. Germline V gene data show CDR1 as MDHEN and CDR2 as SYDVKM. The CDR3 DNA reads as TGTGCCAGCAGTAATTTACAGGGATACGAGCAGTACTTC. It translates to CASSNLQGYEQYF.

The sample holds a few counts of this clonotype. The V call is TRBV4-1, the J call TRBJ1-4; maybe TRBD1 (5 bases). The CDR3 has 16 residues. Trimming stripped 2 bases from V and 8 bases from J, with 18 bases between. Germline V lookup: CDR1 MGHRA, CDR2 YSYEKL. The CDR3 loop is CASSQPPGGAWEKLFF. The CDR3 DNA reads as TGCGCCAGCAGCCAACCCCCAGGTGGGGCGTGGGAAAAACTGTTTTTT.

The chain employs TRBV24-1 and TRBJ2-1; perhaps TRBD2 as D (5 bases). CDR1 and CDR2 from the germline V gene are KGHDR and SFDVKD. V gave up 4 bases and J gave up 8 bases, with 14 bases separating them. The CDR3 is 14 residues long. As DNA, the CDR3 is TGTGCCACCAGTGACCTAGGACTTGGTGATGAGCAGTTCTTC. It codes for CATSDLGLGDEQFF.

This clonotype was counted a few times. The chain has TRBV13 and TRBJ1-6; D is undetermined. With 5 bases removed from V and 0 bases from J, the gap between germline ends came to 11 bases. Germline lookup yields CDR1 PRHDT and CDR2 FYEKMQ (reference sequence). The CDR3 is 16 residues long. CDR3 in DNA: TGTGCCAGCAGCCTTACGGGAGGCTCCTATAATTCACCCCTCCACTTT. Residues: CASSLTGGSYNSPLHF.

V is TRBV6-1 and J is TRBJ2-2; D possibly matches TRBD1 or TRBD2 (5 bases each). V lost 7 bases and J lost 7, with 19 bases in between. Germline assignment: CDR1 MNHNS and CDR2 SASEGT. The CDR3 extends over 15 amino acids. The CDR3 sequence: CASNRPGPNNGELFF. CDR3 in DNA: TGTGCCAGCAACCGCCCGGGACCAAATAACGGGGAGCTGTTTTTT.

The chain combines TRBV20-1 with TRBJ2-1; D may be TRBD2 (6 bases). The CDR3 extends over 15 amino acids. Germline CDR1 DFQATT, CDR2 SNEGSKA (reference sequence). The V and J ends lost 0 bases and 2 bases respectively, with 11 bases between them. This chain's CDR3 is CSARDSLAPYNEQFF. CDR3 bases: TGCAGTGCTAGAGATAGTCTAGCGCCCTACAATGAGCAGTTCTTC.

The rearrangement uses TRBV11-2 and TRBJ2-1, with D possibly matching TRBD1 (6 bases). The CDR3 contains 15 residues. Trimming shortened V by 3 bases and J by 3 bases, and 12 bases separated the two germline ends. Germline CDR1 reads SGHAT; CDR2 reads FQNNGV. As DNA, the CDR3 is TGTGCCAGCAGCTTTTATGGACAGTACTACAATGAGCAGTTCTTC. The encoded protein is CASSFYGQYYNEQFF.

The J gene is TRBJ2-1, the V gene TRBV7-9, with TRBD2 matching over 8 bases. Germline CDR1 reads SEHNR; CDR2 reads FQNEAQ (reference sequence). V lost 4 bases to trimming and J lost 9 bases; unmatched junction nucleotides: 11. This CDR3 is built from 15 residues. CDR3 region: CASSSGRAFGVEQFF. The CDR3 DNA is TGTGCCAGCAGCTCCGGGAGGGCCTTTGGGGTTGAGCAGTTCTTC.

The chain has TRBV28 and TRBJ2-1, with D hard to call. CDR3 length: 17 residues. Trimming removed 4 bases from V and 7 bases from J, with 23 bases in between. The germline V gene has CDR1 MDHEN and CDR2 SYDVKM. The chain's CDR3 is CASSSPPLEKTWNEQFF. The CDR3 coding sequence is TGTGCCAGCAGTTCCCCCCCCCTCGAAAAGACATGGAATGAGCAGTTCTTC.

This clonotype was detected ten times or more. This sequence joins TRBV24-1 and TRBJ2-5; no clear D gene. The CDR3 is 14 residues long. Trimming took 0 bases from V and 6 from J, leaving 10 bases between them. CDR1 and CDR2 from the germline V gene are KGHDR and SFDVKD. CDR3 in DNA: TGTGCCACCAGTGATTTGATCCGCCCCCAGACCCAGTACTTC. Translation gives CATSDLIRPQTQYF.

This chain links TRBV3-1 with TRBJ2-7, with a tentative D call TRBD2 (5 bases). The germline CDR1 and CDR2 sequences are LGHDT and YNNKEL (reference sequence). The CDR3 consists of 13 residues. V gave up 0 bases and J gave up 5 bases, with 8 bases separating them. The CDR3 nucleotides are TGTGCCAGCAGCCAAGATACTAGGGACGAGCAGTACTTC. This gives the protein CASSQDTRDEQYF.